The sequence of this T cell receptor beta chain was determined in a study of a mutant IDH1 vaccine in newly diagnosed glioma. This clone was recorded once. Its antigen remains unidentified. Assay used: immunoSEQ multiplex PCR; TCRdb lists only in-frame clones, some missing. The table records some 48,000 clones, 75% to 85% of them present only once. The V gene's germline CDR1 is LNHDA and CDR2 SQIVND (reference sequence). The CDR3 is made up of 15 amino acids. Trimming took 2 bases from V and 6 from J, leaving 13 bases between them. Time point given: week 35, safety follow-up. Every vaccine dose comprised 300 ug of mutant IDH1 20-mer peptide plus topical imiquimod. Study-wide points: Induction of immune responses by the vaccine occurred in about 93% of patients.

The sequencing here drew on PBMCs, taken from a glioma patient whose treatment included an IDH1 peptide vaccine. The genes are TRBV19 and TRBJ2-2; D unclear. This TCR came from a man aged 40-55 years with glioma. The CDR3 region is CASSISSDPAGELFF. CDR3 coding DNA: TGTGCCAGTAGTATAAGTTCGGATCCAGCCGGGGAGCTGTTTTTT.